One and the same sample provided the 17 T cell receptor beta chains below, sequenced in a study of metastatic and nonmetastatic thyroid tumors. TCRdb recomputed clones from the PCR reads via MiXCR. Here the sample spans 40,000 or so clones, around 47% being singletons. Among the patients, none had received any treatment before thyroid surgery. The sequencing sample was made of tumor tissue. These receptors were taken from a male donor with papillary thyroid cancer or a benign thyroid nodule (not recorded which). Some clones in this sample may be carry-over from other donors' samples.

J is TRBJ2-7 and V is TRBV6-2 or TRBV6-3; D is uncertain. V lost 6 bases and J lost 1, with 4 bases in between. Germline V lookup: CDR1 MNHEY, CDR2 SVGEGT. The CDR3 is 11 amino acids. CDR3 DNA sequence: TGTGCCAGCAGCCATTCCTACGAGCAGTACTTC. Translation: CASSHSYEQYF.

This sequence joins TRBV18 and TRBJ1-4; D is ambiguous. CDR1 is KGHSH, CDR2 LQKENI, per germline. This CDR3 contains 15 residues. Trimming shortened V by 3 bases and J by 8 bases, and 16 bases separated the two germline ends. CDR3 region: CASSPPGSRSEKLFF. The CDR3 DNA reads TGTGCCAGCTCACCCCCAGGTTCGCGGAGCGAAAAACTGTTTTTT.

This clone was detected only a few times. The chain uses TRBV28 and TRBJ1-2; a possible D gene is TRBD1 (5 bases). Trimming took 8 bases from V and 0 from J, leaving 16 bases between them. The CDR3 extends over 15 amino acids. Germline V gives CDR1 MDHEN, CDR2 SYDVKM. In DNA form, the CDR3 reads TGTGCCAGCTCGGCGGGGACGTTAGCTAACTATGGCTACACCTTC. It yields the protein CASSAGTLANYGYTF.

This clone was observed a few times. The J gene is TRBJ1-1, the V gene TRBV6-1; D gene unclear. Trimming cost V 6 bases and J 7 bases, with 9 bases left between them. Germline V CDR1 and CDR2: MNHNS, SASEGT. CDR3 length: 11 residues. The CDR3 DNA sequence: TGTGCCAGCAGCCCACAGCTTGAAGCTTTCTTT. It translates to CASSPQLEAFF.

The rearrangement links TRBV5-1 to TRBJ1-2, with D perhaps TRBD1 (6 bases). The CDR3 covers 14 residues. The germline V gene encodes CDR1 SGHRS and CDR2 YFSETQ. V lost 1 base to trimming and J lost 6 bases, with 13 bases between them. In DNA, the CDR3 is TGCGCCAGCAGCTTGTCAGGTGGGGGGCATGGCTACACCTTC. This translates into CASSLSGGGHGYTF. Drawing the rest from reference TRBV5-1 and TRBJ1-2, the complete variable domain is KAGVTQTPRYLIKTRGQQVTLSCSPISGHRSVSWYQQTPGQGLQFLFEYFSETQRNKGNFPGRFSGRQFSNSRSEMNVSTLELGDSALYLCASSLSGGGHGYTFGSGTRLTVV.

The chain is built from TRBV6-1 and TRBJ2-7, with D perhaps matching TRBD1 (5 bases). CDR1 and CDR2 (germline): MNHNS, SASEGT. V was trimmed by 5 bases and J by 7 bases, leaving 27 bases between them. This CDR3 is 17 amino acids long. In DNA form, the CDR3 reads TGTGCCAGCAGTCTTCTCACGAGCAGGGCACAAGCTGGGGAGCAGTACTTC. Amino acids: CASSLLTSRAQAGEQYF.

The rearrangement joins TRBV6-2 or TRBV6-3 to TRBJ2-1, with D maybe TRBD1 (7 bases). Germline CDR1 and CDR2: MNHEY and SVGEGT. Trimming took 10 bases from V and 3 from J, leaving 13 bases between them. This CDR3 spans 13 amino acids. The CDR3 spells CATRQGGYNEQFF. CDR3 DNA sequence: TGTGCCACCCGACAGGGAGGCTACAATGAGCAGTTCTTC.

The chain links TRBV6-1 to TRBJ2-5; D not certain. The V end lost 8 bases, the J end lost 1 base, and 11 bases lay between the germline ends. This CDR3 is 13 amino acids long. Germline V gene data show CDR1 as MNHNS and CDR2 as SASEGT. The CDR3 DNA sequence: TGTGCCAGCGGCCCAGAAGTCCAAGAGACCCAGTACTTC. Translated: CASGPEVQETQYF.

The gene calls are TRBV6-2 or TRBV6-3 and TRBJ2-1; 11 nucleotides agree with TRBD2. The CDR3 runs 16 residues. V lost 0 bases, J lost 4 bases, and 2 bases stayed unmatched. The germline V gene has CDR1 MNHEY and CDR2 SVGEGT. Written as DNA, the CDR3 is TGTGCCAGCAGTTACTCGAGGACTAGCGGGTACAATGAGCAGTTCTTC. This encodes CASSYSRTSGYNEQFF.

The V gene is TRBV19, the J gene TRBJ1-2; maybe TRBD1 (6 bases). The CDR3 covers 13 residues. Germline V lookup: CDR1 LNHDA, CDR2 SQIVND (reference sequence). Trimming left V 1 base short and J 7 bases short, with 10 bases between. CDR3 loop: CASSIAGGAGYTF. Written as DNA, the CDR3 is TGTGCCAGTAGTATAGCCGGGGGGGCTGGCTACACCTTC.

On this clone itself: Since the CDR3 does not end with the conserved phenylalanine or tryptophan, this likely comes from a read error. V gene TRBV30 combines with J gene TRBJ1-2, with D possibly matching TRBD1 (5 bases). The CDR3 is 14 amino acids. The germline V and J ends were trimmed by 4 bases and 8 bases, with 20 bases remaining between them. CDR1 is GTSNPN and CDR2 is SVGIG in the germline V gene (reference sequence). Here the CDR3 DNA reads TGTGCCTGGATACGGGACGCCGGGTTGGGGGGCTACACCTCC. Translation gives CAWIRDAGLGGYTS.

This clone showed up just a few times. The chain links TRBV19 to TRBJ1-5; TRBD1 agrees at 10 bases. The CDR3 spans 14 residues. Germline assignment: CDR1 LNHDA and CDR2 SQIVND (reference sequence). V shed 7 bases, J shed 7 bases, and the junction held 7 bases outside the gene matches. This chain's CDR3 is CASMRGTGDQPQHF. CDR3 nucleotides: TGTGCCAGTATGAGGGGGACAGGGGACCAGCCCCAGCATTTT.

CDR3 sequence (DNA): TGTGCCAGCAGTGAAGGAGACAGGGCGCGCGAGCAGTACTTC. Translating gives CASSEGDRAREQYF. The chain uses TRBV6-1 and TRBJ2-7, with 7 bases aligning to TRBD1. From germline, CDR1 is MNHNS and CDR2 SASEGT. The J segment lost 6 bases and the V segment lost 1 base, leaving 6 bases of the junction unmatched. This CDR3 comprises 14 residues.

This clone has a handful of counts. The chain uses TRBV27 and TRBJ1-6; a weak D match, TRBD1 (5 bases). Trimming stripped 4 bases from V and 6 bases from J, with 16 bases between. This CDR3 is built from 16 residues. CDR1 and CDR2 (germline): MNHEY, SMNVEV (reference sequence). Here the CDR3 reads CASSSAPRAGNSPLHF. The CDR3 nucleotides read TGTGCCAGCAGTTCCGCCCCCAGGGCGGGTAATTCACCCCTCCACTTT.

CDR3 protein: CSADIGLARSSYEQYF. Written as DNA, the CDR3 is TGCAGTGCCGACATAGGACTAGCCCGAAGCTCCTACGAGCAGTACTTC. The chain is built from TRBV20-1 and TRBJ2-7, with TRBD2 matching 8 bases. CDR1 and CDR2 (germline): DFQATT, SNEGSKA (reference sequence). The CDR3 extends over 16 amino acids. V was pared by 6 bases and J by 0 bases, with 13 bases of the junction left unmatched.

This clone came up a few times. The chain uses TRBV5-4 and TRBJ2-7; 9 positions match TRBD2. Trimming removed 0 bases from V and 4 bases from J; junction bases left unmatched: 2. Germline CDR1 reads SGHNT; CDR2 reads YYREEE (reference sequence). This CDR3 has 14 amino acids. In DNA, the CDR3 is TGTGCCAGCAGCTTGGTAGCGGGGGCGTACGAGCAGTACTTC. Translation gives CASSLVAGAYEQYF.

This clone was counted a single time. The J gene is TRBJ2-7, the V gene TRBV30; D may correspond to TRBD1 or TRBD2 (6 bases each). CDR3 size: 14 residues. The V gene's germline CDR1 is GTSNPN and CDR2 SVGIG (reference sequence). V was trimmed by 3 bases and J by 0 bases, leaving 12 bases between them. In DNA form, the CDR3 reads TGTGCCTGGAGCCTCGGGGGACACTCCTACGAGCAGTACTTC. Its protein is CAWSLGGHSYEQYF.